Below are 31 T cell receptor beta chains sequenced from a single sample in a study of blood T cell repertoires in COVID-19. Clones were sequenced by immunoSEQ multiplex PCR, and TCRdb holds only the in-frame ones, with some missing. The data contain tens of thousands of clones, 84% of them singletons. Material: peripheral blood. The receptors derive from a man aged 50-59 years with acute or convalescent COVID-19.

This chain connects TRBV7-2 to TRBJ1-2; 12 bases fit TRBD1. Trimming removed 5 bases from V and 4 bases from J; junction bases left unmatched: 5. This CDR3 region has 15 residues. The germline V gene has CDR1 SGHTA and CDR2 FQGNSA. Written as DNA, the CDR3 is TGTGCCAGCAGCCCGGGACAGGGGGCTATCTATGGCTACACCTTC. Its translation is CASSPGQGAIYGYTF. Looking up the rest from reference TRBV7-2 and TRBJ1-2 gives the full variable domain: GAGVSQSPSNKVTEKGKDVELRCDPISGHTALYWYRQSLGQGLEFLIYFQGNSAPDKSGLPSDRFSAERTGGSVSTLTIQRTQQEDSAVYLCASSPGQGAIYGYTFGSGTRLTVV.

The chain is built from TRBV28 and TRBJ1-2; a weak D match, TRBD1 (5 bases). This CDR3 has 15 residues. V was pared by 1 base and J by 4 bases, with 13 bases between. Per germline, CDR1 MDHEN and CDR2 SYDVKM. CDR3 DNA: TGTGCCAGCAGTTTATCTTCCACAGGAACCTATGGCTACACCTTC. It yields the protein CASSLSSTGTYGYTF.

This clone has a single count. The rearrangement uses TRBV18 and TRBJ1-1; TRBD1 agrees at 7 bases. The junction had 11 bases not matched to a gene; V was cut back by 3 bases and J by 4 bases. Germline lookup yields CDR1 KGHSH and CDR2 LQKENI. The CDR3 consists of 16 residues. CDR3 protein: CASSPQVGGGGTEAFF. The CDR3 DNA follows: TGTGCCAGCTCACCCCAGGTAGGGGGCGGCGGCACTGAAGCTTTCTTT.

The V call is TRBV5-1, the J call TRBJ2-7, with 10 bases lining up with TRBD1. The germline CDR1 and CDR2 sequences are SGHRS and YFSETQ. V dropped 7 bases and J dropped 2; count of bases not matched to a gene: 6. The CDR3 runs to 14 residues. CDR3 protein: CASLPGTGAYEQYF. Here the CDR3 DNA reads TGCGCCAGCCTCCCCGGGACAGGGGCCTACGAGCAGTACTTC.

The V and J genes are TRBV18 and TRBJ2-3; 8 nucleotides match TRBD1. V lost 1 base, J lost 12 bases, and 15 bases stayed unmatched. Germline-derived CDR1 and CDR2 are KGHSH and LQKENI. This CDR3 has 16 amino acids. The CDR3 reads CASSPQSTGAPRAQYF. The CDR3 DNA follows: TGTGCCAGCTCACCACAGTCGACAGGGGCCCCCCGAGCACAGTATTTT. Full variable domain (outside the CDR3, taken from reference TRBV18 and TRBJ2-3): NAGVMQNPRHLVRRRGQEARLRCSPMKGHSHVYWYRQLPEEGLKFMVYLQKENIIDESGMPKERFSAEFPKEGPSILRIQQVVRGDSAAYFCASSPQSTGAPRAQYFGPGTRLTVL.

The chain couples TRBV27 to TRBJ2-7, with 10 bases that match TRBD1. Germline loops: CDR1 MNHEY, CDR2 SMNVEV (reference sequence). Trimming took 6 bases from V and 3 from J; bases not matched to a gene: 5. This CDR3 has 14 residues. DNA of the CDR3: TGTGCCAGCAGCCCCTGGACAGGGGGCTACGAGCAGTACTTC. Residues: CASSPWTGGYEQYF.

The chain links TRBV19 to TRBJ2-3, with 13 bases fitting TRBD2. The CDR3 covers 15 residues. J lost 3 bases, V lost 10 bases, and 7 bases had no gene match. Looked up from germline, CDR1 is LNHDA and CDR2 is SQIVND (reference sequence). CDR3 nucleotides: TGTGCCACTGGGACTAGCGGGACAGAGACAGATACGCAGTATTTT. Encoded protein: CATGTSGTETDTQYF. The whole variable domain, remainder taken from reference TRBV19 and TRBJ2-3, is DGGITQSPKYLFRKEGQNVTLSCEQNLNHDAMYWYRQDPGQGLRLIYYSQIVNDFQKGDIAEGYSVSREKKESFPLTVTSAQKNPTAFYLCATGTSGTETDTQYFGPGTRLTVL.

The V and J genes are TRBV28 and TRBJ1-5; D is undetermined. The CDR3 loop spans 14 amino acids. Germline V CDR1 and CDR2: MDHEN, SYDVKM. The V and J ends lost 6 bases and 0 bases respectively, with 9 bases between them. The CDR3 DNA is TGTGCCAGCAGACGTAGCTATAGCAATCAGCCCCAGCATTTT. Amino acid sequence: CASRRSYSNQPQHF. Combining the CDR3 with reference TRBV28 and TRBJ1-5 gives the whole variable domain DVKVTQSSRYLVKRTGEKVFLECVQDMDHENMFWYRQDPGLGLRLIYFSYDVKMKEKGDIPEGYSVSREKKERFSLILESASTNQTSMYLCASRRSYSNQPQHFGDGTRLSIL.

V usage is TRBV24-1 and J usage is TRBJ2-2, with D unresolved. Trimming shortened V by 4 bases and J by 4 bases, and 12 bases separated the two germline ends. The V gene's germline CDR1 is KGHDR and CDR2 SFDVKD. The CDR3 loop spans 15 amino acids. The CDR3 loop reads CATSDFGSVTGELFF. The CDR3 coding sequence is TGTGCCACCAGTGACTTCGGGTCGGTCACCGGGGAGCTGTTTTTT.

The chain employs TRBV19 and TRBJ2-3; 8 bases line up with TRBD2. CDR3 length: 17 residues. Trimming cost V 6 bases and J 4 bases; bases outside gene matches: 15. In germline, CDR1 is LNHDA, CDR2 SQIVND (reference sequence). Here the CDR3 reads CASSRRVASGGSDTQYF. For the CDR3, the DNA is TGTGCCAGTAGCCGGCGTGTAGCAAGCGGGGGTTCAGATACGCAGTATTTT.

This chain links TRBV27 with TRBJ1-6; perhaps TRBD1 as D (6 bases). The CDR3 totals 15 residues. Germline V gene sequence: CDR1 MNHEY, CDR2 SMNVEV (reference sequence). V was trimmed by 0 bases and J by 9 bases, leaving 12 bases between them. CDR3 sequence: CASSLSRGTASPLHF. The DNA of the CDR3 is TGTGCCAGCAGTTTATCGAGGGGGACGGCTTCACCCCTCCACTTT.

V is TRBV5-1 and J is TRBJ1-1; D not resolved. CDR1 is SGHRS, CDR2 YFSETQ, per germline. The CDR3 covers 16 residues. V was trimmed by 3 bases and J by 0 bases, leaving 15 bases between them. CDR3 DNA sequence: TGCGCCAGCAGCTACTCGTCCCCGGGATTGAACACTGAAGCTTTCTTT. This sequence encodes CASSYSSPGLNTEAFF.

V is TRBV7-2 and J is TRBJ1-2; tentatively, D is TRBD1 (5 bases). Trimming removed 5 bases from V and 4 bases from J, with 11 bases in between. The length of the CDR3 is 13 residues. The V gene's germline CDR1 is SGHTA and CDR2 FQGNSA. The CDR3: CASSGRAFYGYTF. The CDR3 nucleotides are TGTGCCAGCAGCGGCAGGGCTTTCTATGGCTACACCTTC.

The CDR3 protein is CASSQREYEAFF. The CDR3 coding sequence is TGTGCCAGCAGCCAGAGGGAGTACGAAGCTTTCTTT. The V and J genes are TRBV2 and TRBJ1-1; no definite D call. This CDR3 spans 12 amino acids. V was trimmed by 6 bases and J by 8 bases, leaving 13 bases between them. CDR1 and CDR2 from the germline V gene are SNHLY and FYNNEI.

The V call is TRBV4-2, the J call TRBJ2-7, with 12 bases aligning to TRBD2. V shed 2 bases, J shed 9 bases, and the junction held 11 bases outside the gene matches. This CDR3 has 16 amino acids. Germline V gives CDR1 LGHNA, CDR2 YNFKEQ. Here the CDR3 DNA reads TGTGCCAGCAGCCAACTTCAACTAGCGGGAGGCTATGGGCAGTACTTC. It codes for CASSQLQLAGGYGQYF.

V gene TRBV4-2 combines with J gene TRBJ2-3; 11 bases fit TRBD2. Germline V gene data show CDR1 as LGHNA and CDR2 as YNFKEQ. The CDR3 is 16 residues long. V lost 6 bases, J lost 4 bases, and 9 bases stayed unmatched. This chain's CDR3 is CASSLTSGRAADTQYF. The CDR3 coding sequence is TGTGCCAGCAGTCTAACTAGCGGGAGAGCCGCAGATACGCAGTATTTT.

The chain combines TRBV30 with TRBJ1-5, with a tentative D call TRBD1 (5 bases). CDR3 length: 15 amino acids. The V and J ends lost 0 bases and 7 bases respectively, with 16 bases between them. CDR1 and CDR2 from the germline V gene are GTSNPN and SVGIG (reference sequence). CDR3 residues: CAWSVRPGRGQPQHF. The CDR3 nucleotides are TGTGCCTGGAGTGTACGACCCGGGAGGGGCCAGCCCCAGCATTTT.

This clone showed up just a few times. The J gene is TRBJ1-6, the V gene TRBV5-6; a weak D match, TRBD1 (5 bases). The CDR3 is made up of 15 amino acids. Trimming cost V 3 bases and J 9 bases, with 16 bases left between them. Germline V gives CDR1 SGHDT, CDR2 YYEEEE. The DNA of the CDR3 is TGTGCCAGCAGCTCGGCGGGGGAGCACATTTCACCCCTCCACTTT. This encodes CASSSAGEHISPLHF.

V is TRBV9 and J is TRBJ1-1; 8 bases fit TRBD1. V gave up 0 bases and J gave up 3 bases; unmatched junction bases: 4. Germline loops: CDR1 SGDLS, CDR2 YYNGEE. The CDR3 is 15 residues long. DNA of the CDR3: TGTGCCAGCAGCGTAGTGGACAGGGCCCACACTGAAGCTTTCTTT. Encoded protein: CASSVVDRAHTEAFF.

The CDR3 loop is CASTEGEGQVPYEQYF. In nucleotides, the CDR3 is TGTGCCAGTACCGAGGGGGAGGGGCAGGTCCCCTACGAGCAGTACTTC. The rearrangement joins TRBV6-6 to TRBJ2-7; possibly TRBD2 for D (7 bases). The CDR3 has 16 residues. V lost 9 bases, J lost 2 bases, and 23 bases lay in between. Germline CDR1 MNHNY, CDR2 SVGAGI (reference sequence).

The chain links TRBV5-6 to TRBJ1-3, with a weak D call TRBD1 (5 bases). Germline V gene lookup returns CDR1 SGHDT and CDR2 YYEEEE. The CDR3 contains 16 residues. With 5 bases removed from V and 1 base from J, the gap between germline ends came to 16 bases. The CDR3 bases are TGTGCCAGCAGAACGGGACCCCGGGGGTCTGGAAACACCATATATTTT. This sequence encodes CASRTGPRGSGNTIYF.

J is TRBJ2-5 and V is TRBV7-7; D is perhaps TRBD2 (5 bases). Germline V gene lookup returns CDR1 SSHAT and CDR2 FNYEAQ (reference sequence). The CDR3 has 13 residues. V lost 4 bases, J lost 5 bases, and 11 bases lay in between. The CDR3 loop is CASSSAERETQYF. The CDR3 coding sequence is TGTGCCAGCAGCTCAGCCGAGCGGGAGACCCAGTACTTC. Using reference TRBV7-7 and TRBJ2-5 for the parts outside the CDR3, the full variable domain is GAGVSQSPRYKVTKRGQDVTLRCDPISSHATLYWYQQALGQGPEFLTYFNYEAQPDKSGLPSDRFSAERPEGSISTLTIQRTEQRDSAMYRCASSSAERETQYFGPGTRLLVL.

The V call is TRBV27, the J call TRBJ1-2; TRBD1 might be the D (6 bases). V was pared by 0 bases and J by 3 bases, with 11 bases between. Looked up from germline, CDR1 is MNHEY and CDR2 is SMNVEV (reference sequence). The CDR3 is 15 amino acids. CDR3 in DNA: TGTGCCAGCAGTTTATCGATCCAGGGGCACTATGGCTACACCTTC. It is translated as CASSLSIQGHYGYTF.

By share, this clone ranks as medium-sized. The genes are TRBV21-1 and TRBJ2-7; the table's TRBD2 call for D was not verified on the DNA. TRBV21-1 is a pseudogene. The CDR3 sequence is 16 residues long. The CDR3 bases are TGTGCCAGCAGCAAAAGACTATTGGGCGAGTCCTACGAGCAGTACTTC. This sequence encodes CASSKRLLGESYEQYF.

This chain uses TRBV5-1 with TRBJ2-2, with 8 bases identical to TRBD2. The length of the CDR3 is 16 residues. Germline-derived CDR1 and CDR2 are SGHRS and YFSETQ. The J segment lost 5 bases and the V segment lost 4 bases, leaving 10 bases of the junction unmatched. CDR3 protein: CASSATPSGLTGELFF. The CDR3 DNA reads as TGCGCCAGCAGCGCCACCCCTAGCGGGCTGACCGGGGAGCTGTTTTTT.

This clone was seen only once. The rearrangement uses TRBV9 and TRBJ1-6; 9 bases are shared with TRBD1. This CDR3 spans 14 amino acids. Germline-derived CDR1 and CDR2 are SGDLS and YYNGEE. The ends lost 2 bases at V and 8 bases at J; junction bases unmatched: 2. In nucleotides, the CDR3 is TGTGCCAGCAGCGTGGGACAGGGATATTCACCCCTCCACTTT. Translated, it gives CASSVGQGYSPLHF.

The chain employs TRBV10-3 and TRBJ1-3, with D possibly TRBD1 on 6 matching bases. This CDR3 contains 14 residues. Germline V gene lookup returns CDR1 ENHRY and CDR2 SYGVKD. Deletions cut 6 bases from V and 0 bases from J, with 9 bases between. The CDR3 bases are TGTGCCATCAGGGGGGACAACTCTGGAAACACCATATATTTT. Amino acids: CAIRGDNSGNTIYF.

This clone was seen just once. This chain joins TRBV11-2 and TRBJ2-7, with a tentative D call TRBD1 (7 bases). The CDR3 spans 12 residues. The ends were cut back, 5 bases at V and 7 bases at J, with 12 bases in the middle. Germline V CDR1 and CDR2: SGHAT, FQNNGV. CDR3 region: CASSLSGGEQYF. Here the CDR3 DNA reads TGTGCCAGCAGCCTCTCAGGGGGGGAGCAGTACTTC.

The rearrangement joins TRBV4-3 to TRBJ2-5; perhaps TRBD1 as D (7 bases). Germline V lookup: CDR1 LGHNA, CDR2 YSLEER. The CDR3 covers 17 residues. Trimming left V 0 bases short and J 4 bases short, with 18 bases between. The CDR3 spells CASSQDNGGQPGETQYF. The CDR3 DNA reads as TGCGCCAGCAGCCAAGATAACGGGGGACAGCCCGGAGAGACCCAGTACTTC.

The chain recombines TRBV6-6 with TRBJ2-7, with a weak D call TRBD1 (6 bases). Germline V gene sequence: CDR1 MNHNY, CDR2 SVGAGI (reference sequence). The V end was cut by 5 bases, the J end by 5 bases, with 10 bases between. CDR3 length: 12 residues. For the CDR3, the DNA is TGTGCCAGCAGTAGGACAGAGGACGAGCAGTACTTC. Translated, it gives CASSRTEDEQYF.

The rearrangement links TRBV11-2 to TRBJ2-5, with TRBD2 matching over 7 bases. From germline, CDR1 is SGHAT and CDR2 FQNNGV. V dropped 4 bases and J dropped 6; count of bases not matched to a gene: 5. The CDR3 length is 13 residues. The CDR3 sequence is CASSSPGGQTQYF. Here the CDR3 DNA reads TGTGCCAGCAGCTCCCCGGGGGGACAGACCCAGTACTTC.